One and the same sample provided the 15 T cell receptor beta chains below, sequenced in a study of cytomegalovirus exposure and HLA in healthy donors. The PCR had 60 Vbeta and 13 Jbeta primers. Clones were read by immunoSEQ multiplex PCR, and TCRdb kept only the in-frame ones, dropping some. The data contain approximately 150,000 clones, 80% of them singletons. Sequenced sample: PBMCs. These receptors originate from a man in his late teens or twenties in good health and CMV-seropositive.

The chain combines TRBV15 with TRBJ2-1; TRBD1 matches at 7 bases. Trimming took 8 bases from V and 1 from J; bases not matched to a gene: 8. Germline V gene sequence: CDR1 LNHNV, CDR2 YYDKDF (reference sequence). CDR3 length: 15 residues. This CDR3 reads CATHPRQGSYNEQFF. CDR3 DNA: TGTGCCACCCACCCCCGACAGGGTTCCTACAATGAGCAGTTCTTC.

The V and J genes are TRBV6-6 and TRBJ2-2; maybe TRBD1 (6 bases). Germline V CDR1 and CDR2: MNHNY, SVGAGI (reference sequence). This CDR3 comprises 15 residues. V lost 2 bases, J lost 0 bases, and 7 bases lay in between. The CDR3 DNA sequence: TGTGCCAGCAGTTACAGGACAGCGAACACCGGGGAGCTGTTTTTT. Translating gives CASSYRTANTGELFF.

The V call is TRBV13, the J call TRBJ1-5; no firm D call. Germline assignment: CDR1 PRHDT and CDR2 FYEKMQ (reference sequence). The CDR3 has 13 amino acids. The V end was cut by 5 bases, the J end by 2 bases, with 7 bases between. The CDR3 reads CASSNGGNQPQHF. CDR3 DNA sequence: TGTGCCAGCAGCAACGGGGGCAATCAGCCCCAGCATTTT. Looking up the rest from reference TRBV13 and TRBJ1-5 gives the full variable domain: AAGVIQSPRHLIKEKRETATLKCYPIPRHDTVYWYQQGPGQDPQFLISFYEKMQSDKGSIPDRFSAQQFSDYHSELNMSSLELGDSALYFCASSNGGNQPQHFGDGTRLSIL.

CDR3 sequence (DNA): TGTGCCAGCTCACCGAAAGACAGGGGTAAAGCTTTCTTT. This codes for CASSPKDRGKAFF. The chain joins TRBV18 to TRBJ1-1, with TRBD1 matching 8 bases. The CDR3 has 13 residues. Per the germline V gene, CDR1 is KGHSH and CDR2 is LQKENI. Trimming at V came to 3 bases and at J to 9 bases, leaving 6 bases not matched to a gene.

J is TRBJ2-5 and V is TRBV6-5, with TRBD2 matching over 13 bases. The DNA end is more similar to TRBJ2-7, so the J call may be wrong. The length of the CDR3 is 15 residues. CDR1 MNHEY and CDR2 SVGAGI come from the germline V gene. CDR3 residues: CASSKLAGGPGEQYF. DNA of the CDR3: TGTGCCAGCAGCAAACTAGCGGGAGGGCCGGGCGAGCAGTACTTC.

The chain combines TRBV6-1 with TRBJ1-5; the D gene is possibly TRBD1 (6 bases). CDR1 MNHNS and CDR2 SASEGT come from the germline V gene. The CDR3 contains 13 residues. V lost 1 base and J 10 bases, leaving 11 bases between the germline ends. CDR3 loop: CASSEGGRTPQHF. DNA for the CDR3: TGTGCCAGCAGTGAAGGGGGGCGCACCCCCCAGCATTTT.

The sample holds a few counts of this clone. J is TRBJ2-1 and V is TRBV6-5; 7 bases agree with TRBD1. The CDR3 runs to 15 residues. CDR1 and CDR2 (germline): MNHEY, SVGAGI. Losses at the gene ends were 5 bases for V and 3 bases for J; bases not matched to a gene: 7. The CDR3 protein is CASSRGRDSYNEQFF. Written as DNA, the CDR3 is TGTGCCAGCAGTCGAGGACGGGACAGCTACAATGAGCAGTTCTTC.

J is TRBJ1-2 and V is TRBV19; weak D call: TRBD1 (6 bases). The CDR3 is 16 amino acids. Germline values: CDR1 LNHDA, CDR2 SQIVND (reference sequence). Trimming took off 2 bases at V and 5 bases at J, with 18 bases between the two ends. CDR3 residues: CASSITGSRGGYGYTF. In DNA form, the CDR3 reads TGTGCCAGTAGTATAACAGGCTCCCGAGGGGGATATGGCTACACCTTC.

The V and J genes are TRBV10-3 and TRBJ1-1; possibly TRBD1 for D (5 bases). Germline assignment: CDR1 ENHRY and CDR2 SYGVKD. The V end lost 6 bases, the J end lost 5 bases, and 13 bases lay between the germline ends. This CDR3 is built from 13 residues. This CDR3 reads CAIRYGGGTEAFF. The CDR3 region has the DNA TGTGCCATCAGGTACGGGGGTGGGACTGAAGCTTTCTTT.

The chain couples TRBV14 to TRBJ1-1; D may be TRBD1 (5 bases). In germline, CDR1 is SGHDN, CDR2 FVKESK. The CDR3 extends over 13 amino acids. V was cut by 10 bases and J by 3 bases, with 15 bases left in between. CDR3 in DNA: TGTGCCACCGACAAGGGGTCTCACACTGAAGCTTTCTTT. Its translation is CATDKGSHTEAFF.

The chain uses TRBV27 and TRBJ2-1; TRBD1 aligns across 8 bases. Germline CDR1 MNHEY, CDR2 SMNVEV (reference sequence). This CDR3 contains 15 residues. V was clipped by 7 bases and J by 4 bases; unmatched bases: 9. The CDR3 loop is CASTQSGQVYNEQFF. CDR3 sequence (DNA): TGTGCCAGCACTCAATCGGGACAGGTATACAATGAGCAGTTCTTC.

J is TRBJ2-1 and V is TRBV12-5, with 9 bases identical to TRBD2. Trimming at V came to 6 bases and at J to 7 bases, leaving 7 bases not matched to a gene. The germline V gene encodes CDR1 LGHNT and CDR2 FRNRAP. This CDR3 is built from 14 residues. The CDR3 DNA reads as TGTGCTAGTGGGTTAGCGGGAGTGATAAATGAGCAGTTCTTC. This sequence encodes CASGLAGVINEQFF.

This clone was detected a few times. The chain joins TRBV6-1 to TRBJ2-7; 8 bases line up with TRBD1. Trimming removed 7 bases from V and 4 bases from J; junction bases left unmatched: 6. The CDR3 totals 13 residues. Looked up from germline, CDR1 is MNHNS and CDR2 is SASEGT. CDR3 nucleotides: TGTGCCAGCAAGAAGGACAGGGCATACGAGCAGTACTTC. It encodes CASKKDRAYEQYF.

This chain links TRBV19 with TRBJ2-7; 9 nucleotides match TRBD2. CDR1 LNHDA and CDR2 SQIVND come from the germline V gene (reference sequence). The CDR3 is 14 residues long. V shed 5 bases and J 0 bases; nucleotides not matched to a gene: 2. CDR3 in amino acids: CASSRTSDSYEQYF. The DNA of the CDR3 is TGTGCCAGTAGTCGGACTAGCGACTCCTACGAGCAGTACTTC.

The J gene is TRBJ1-1, the V gene TRBV7-9; tentatively, D is TRBD1 (5 bases). The germline V gene has CDR1 SEHNR and CDR2 FQNEAQ (reference sequence). The CDR3 loop spans 14 amino acids. The V and J ends lost 5 bases and 1 base respectively, with 11 bases between them. As DNA, the CDR3 is TGTGCCAGCAGCCTAGACAGACCGAACACTGAAGCTTTCTTT. Translation: CASSLDRPNTEAFF.